Below are 19 T cell receptor beta chains sequenced from a single sample in a study of cytomegalovirus exposure and HLA in healthy donors (dated 2017 in TCRdb). The library was prepared using the immunoSEQ multiplex PCR assay. A mixture of 60 forward primers for TCR Vbeta segments and 13 reverse primers for TCR Jbeta segments was used in the multiplex PCR. TCRdb stores this immuneACCESS table with in-frame sequences only. Part of the clones is absent; in the studies checked, under half of the shortfall reflects unresolved V genes, and no reason is known for the rest. For this sample the table gives around 230,000 clones, of which approximately 78% were detected only once. The ten largest clones take up about 0.45% of the sample. The source material was PBMCs. These receptors were taken from a boy younger than 18 in good health and CMV-seronegative.

The J gene is TRBJ1-2, the V gene TRBV4-2, with TRBD1 identical over 7 bases. The CDR3 is 14 amino acids. Trimming removed 0 bases from V and 6 bases from J; junction bases left unmatched: 4. In germline, CDR1 is LGHNA, CDR2 YNFKEQ. The CDR3 sequence is CASSQDEGAHGYTF. The CDR3 DNA sequence: TGTGCCAGCAGCCAAGATGAGGGGGCACATGGCTACACCTTC.

This chain uses TRBV2 with TRBJ1-1; D is perhaps TRBD1 (5 bases). Germline CDR1 SNHLY, CDR2 FYNNEI. The CDR3 totals 14 residues. V was clipped by 6 bases and J by 1 base, with 12 bases between them. In DNA, the CDR3 is TGTGCCAGCAGCAGACTGACAGAGAACACTGAAGCTTTCTTT. Amino acids: CASSRLTENTEAFF.

This clone occurred a few times. V and J are TRBV6-5 and TRBJ1-3; D not resolved. V shed 0 bases and J shed 0 bases, with 3 bases lying between them. In germline, CDR1 is MNHEY, CDR2 SVGAGI. This CDR3 is built from 14 residues. CDR3 coding DNA: TGTGCCAGCAGTTACTCCTCCTCTGGAAACACCATATATTTT. It translates to CASSYSSSGNTIYF.

The rearrangement uses TRBV5-1 and TRBJ1-4; D is perhaps TRBD1 (5 bases). V lost 2 bases and J 0 bases, leaving 11 bases between the germline ends. The germline V gene has CDR1 SGHRS and CDR2 YFSETQ. This CDR3 is 16 amino acids long. The CDR3 here is CASSFQGFPTNEKLFF. CDR3 DNA sequence: TGCGCCAGCAGCTTCCAGGGATTCCCAACTAATGAAAAACTGTTTTTT.

The chain couples TRBV2 to TRBJ1-1; 8 bases map to TRBD1. Germline-derived CDR1 and CDR2 are SNHLY and FYNNEI. The CDR3 spans 12 residues. The V gene end was trimmed by 6 bases and the J gene end by 6 bases; junction bases not matched to a gene: 3. The CDR3 DNA reads as TGTGCCAGCAGACGGACAGGGCCTGAAGCTTTCTTT. It yields the protein CASRRTGPEAFF.

This clone has only a few counts. V usage is TRBV6-4 and J usage is TRBJ1-1, with TRBD1 as a possible D gene (6 bases). The V gene's germline CDR1 is MRHNA and CDR2 SNTAGT. Trimming left V 6 bases short and J 7 bases short, with 21 bases between. This CDR3 has 15 amino acids. DNA of the CDR3: TGTGCCAGCAGAGAACAAGGACAGCAATATGATGAAGCTTTCTTT. Translated: CASREQGQQYDEAFF.

The chain is built from TRBV6-6 and TRBJ2-3; the D gene is possibly TRBD1 (5 bases). V was shortened by 4 bases and J by 6 bases, with 8 bases between the two germline ends. The length of the CDR3 is 12 residues. Looked up from germline, CDR1 is MNHNY and CDR2 is SVGAGI (reference sequence). The CDR3 loop reads CASSFAGDTQYF. Written as DNA, the CDR3 is TGTGCCAGCAGTTTTGCAGGGGATACGCAGTATTTT.

The chain has TRBV5-1 and TRBJ2-5, with 8 bases lining up with TRBD2. CDR1 and CDR2 (germline): SGHRS, YFSETQ. The CDR3 length is 14 residues. J was trimmed by 4 bases and V by 0 bases; bases with no gene match: 2. CDR3 DNA sequence: TGCGCCAGCAGCTTGGCCCTAGCGGGAGAGACCCAGTACTTC. Encoded protein: CASSLALAGETQYF. The entire variable domain, with the rest obtained from reference TRBV5-1 and TRBJ2-5, is as follows: KAGVTQTPRYLIKTRGQQVTLSCSPISGHRSVSWYQQTPGQGLQFLFEYFSETQRNKGNFPGRFSGRQFSNSRSEMNVSTLELGDSALYLCASSLALAGETQYFGPGTRLLVL.

The chain joins TRBV11-3 to TRBJ1-2, with D tentatively TRBD1 (5 bases). Trimming took 5 bases from V and 4 from J, leaving 14 bases between them. In germline, CDR1 is SGHNT, CDR2 YENEEA. The CDR3 has 14 amino acids. The CDR3 region is CASSKAGGLYGYTF. CDR3 nucleotide sequence: TGTGCCAGCAGCAAAGCGGGGGGTCTCTATGGCTACACCTTC. Full variable domain (remainder filled in from reference TRBV11-3 and TRBJ1-2): EAGVVQSPRYKIIEKKQPVAFWCNPISGHNTLYWYLQNLGQGPELLIRYENEEAVDDSQLPKDRFSAERLKGVDSTLKIQPAELGDSAVYLCASSKAGGLYGYTFGSGTRLTVV.

The chain is built from TRBV7-3 and TRBJ1-2, with TRBD1 as a possible D gene (6 bases). The CDR3 contains 15 residues. V lost 2 bases and J lost 5, with 15 bases in between. Per germline, CDR1 SGHTA and CDR2 FQGTGA. The CDR3 region has the DNA TGTGCCAGCAGCTTAGGGGGGGCCCTTACTTATGGCTACACCTTC. The encoded protein is CASSLGGALTYGYTF.

This chain joins TRBV12-5 and TRBJ2-7; 7 bases match TRBD1. After removal of 3 bases from V and 4 bases from J, the junction contained 15 bases not matched to a gene. Germline CDR1 and CDR2: LGHNT and FRNRAP. CDR3 length equals 17 residues. In DNA, the CDR3 is TGTGCTAGTGGTTTTAGTTCAGAGGGACAGTGGGGTTACGAGCAGTACTTC. It specifies CASGFSSEGQWGYEQYF.

This rearrangement joins TRBV4-2 to TRBJ2-5; 10 bases align to TRBD2. Unmatched junction bases numbered 12, after V lost 0 bases and J lost 2 bases. This CDR3 has 19 amino acids. The germline V gene encodes CDR1 LGHNA and CDR2 YNFKEQ. CDR3 residues: CASSQDVVLAGETQETQYF. In nucleotides, the CDR3 is TGTGCCAGCAGCCAAGATGTCGTCCTAGCGGGGGAGACACAAGAGACCCAGTACTTC.

This clone showed up just a few times. V is TRBV11-3 and J is TRBJ2-1, with D possibly being TRBD1 (6 bases). Looked up from germline, CDR1 is SGHNT and CDR2 is YENEEA. The length of the CDR3 is 15 residues. Deletions cut 0 bases from V and 9 bases from J, with 15 bases between. The DNA of the CDR3 is TGTGCCAGCAGCTTAGAAGCAGGGGCCGGCGGTGAGCAGTTCTTC. The encoded protein is CASSLEAGAGGEQFF. Full variable domain (remainder filled in from reference TRBV11-3 and TRBJ2-1): EAGVVQSPRYKIIEKKQPVAFWCNPISGHNTLYWYLQNLGQGPELLIRYENEEAVDDSQLPKDRFSAERLKGVDSTLKIQPAELGDSAVYLCASSLEAGAGGEQFFGPGTRLTVL.

This clone was recorded a few times. The CDR3 DNA reads TGTGCCAGCAGCAACACTGACAGGGGCACTGAAGCTTTCTTT. As protein: CASSNTDRGTEAFF. The chain joins TRBV6-6 to TRBJ1-1; TRBD1 matches at 8 bases. This CDR3 is built from 14 residues. CDR1 and CDR2 (germline): MNHNY, SVGAGI (reference sequence). The J segment lost 4 bases and the V segment lost 6 bases, leaving 7 bases of the junction unmatched.

The chain carries TRBV6-6 and TRBJ2-1; TRBD2 aligns across 13 bases. CDR3 length equals 16 residues. In germline, CDR1 is MNHNY, CDR2 SVGAGI (reference sequence). V lost 3 bases, J lost 10 bases, and 9 bases stayed unmatched. The CDR3 sequence is CASSYPGLAGPREQFF. The DNA for the CDR3 is TGTGCCAGCAGTTATCCGGGACTAGCGGGGCCCAGGGAGCAGTTCTTC.

This clone was counted only a few times. This chain uses TRBV19 with TRBJ2-1, with a tentative D call TRBD1 (6 bases). The CDR3 is 14 residues long. The V end was cut by 4 bases, the J end by 6 bases, with 13 bases between. Looked up from germline, CDR1 is LNHDA and CDR2 is SQIVND (reference sequence). CDR3 residues: CASSTQGLPNEQFF. The DNA for the CDR3 is TGTGCCAGTAGTACACAGGGTCTCCCCAATGAGCAGTTCTTC.

This clone came up a few times. V gene TRBV10-3 combines with J gene TRBJ2-7; 12 nucleotides agree with TRBD1. The CDR3 runs 16 residues. V shed 4 bases and J 4 bases; nucleotides not matched to a gene: 8. Germline V gene sequence: CDR1 ENHRY, CDR2 SYGVKD. CDR3 loop: CAISGSGGQGAYEQYF. The DNA for the CDR3 is TGTGCCATCAGTGGATCAGGGGGACAGGGGGCATACGAGCAGTACTTC.

In its sample, this clone was seen a few times. The chain uses TRBV19 and TRBJ1-5, with a weak D call TRBD1 (6 bases). The CDR3 extends over 16 amino acids. Germline CDR1 reads LNHDA; CDR2 reads SQIVND (reference sequence). V was cut by 1 base and J by 8 bases, with 18 bases left in between. CDR3 residues: CASSIGAGVNLEPQHF. For the CDR3, the DNA is TGTGCCAGTAGTATAGGGGCAGGGGTGAATTTGGAGCCCCAGCATTTT.

The chain carries TRBV10-3 and TRBJ2-3, with 12 bases aligning to TRBD2. The CDR3 extends over 14 amino acids. The trim removed 6 bases at V and 5 bases at J, leaving 3 bases unmatched. Per germline, CDR1 ENHRY and CDR2 SYGVKD. CDR3 sequence (DNA): TGTGCCATCAGACCGACTAGCGGGGGAGATACGCAGTATTTT. This encodes CAIRPTSGGDTQYF.